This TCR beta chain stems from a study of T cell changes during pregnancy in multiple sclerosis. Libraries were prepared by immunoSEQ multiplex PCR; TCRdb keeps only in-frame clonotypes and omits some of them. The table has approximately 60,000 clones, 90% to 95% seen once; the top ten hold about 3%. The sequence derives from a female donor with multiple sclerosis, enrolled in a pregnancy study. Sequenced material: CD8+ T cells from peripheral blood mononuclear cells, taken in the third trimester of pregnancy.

CDR3 region: CASRQYGDIPYEQYF. The CDR3, as DNA: TGTGCCAGCAGACAATATGGGGACATCCCGTACGAGCAGTACTTC. The chain has TRBV28 and TRBJ2-7; TRBD1 might be the D (6 bases). Germline loops: CDR1 MDHEN, CDR2 SYDVKM. The CDR3 runs 15 residues. V was pared by 6 bases and J by 4 bases, with 19 bases between.